The clone carrying this TCR beta chain occurred once. Its antigen is not known. The sample holds other DNA sequences that translate to the same CDR3. cDNA prepared by RNA extraction and subsequent reverse transcription served as the template for sequencing. TCRdb's table, derived via immunoSEQ multiplex PCR, lists solely in-frame clones and lacks some. This table holds approximately 180,000 clones, roughly 60% found once. Regarding treatment: oral pan-JAK inhibitor, 5-10 mg twice daily. This CDR3 spans 13 amino acids. In germline, CDR1 is GTSNPN, CDR2 SVGIG (reference sequence). Trimming stripped 0 bases from V and 2 bases from J, with 7 bases between. This sample is part of a study of CD8+ T cells in alopecia areata. Study-wide results and limits: Higher clonality and more expanded CD8+ clones appeared in lesional than normal scalp.

The rearrangement uses TRBV30 and TRBJ1-2, with D hard to call. The TCR comes from a human donor with alopecia areata. The specimen comprised CD4+ T cells sorted from blood, sampled between weeks 55 and 70, from a patient treated with tofacitinib. The CDR3 loop reads CAWSVLGNYGYTF. The CDR3 nucleotides read TGTGCCTGGAGTGTACTTGGGAACTATGGCTACACCTTC.